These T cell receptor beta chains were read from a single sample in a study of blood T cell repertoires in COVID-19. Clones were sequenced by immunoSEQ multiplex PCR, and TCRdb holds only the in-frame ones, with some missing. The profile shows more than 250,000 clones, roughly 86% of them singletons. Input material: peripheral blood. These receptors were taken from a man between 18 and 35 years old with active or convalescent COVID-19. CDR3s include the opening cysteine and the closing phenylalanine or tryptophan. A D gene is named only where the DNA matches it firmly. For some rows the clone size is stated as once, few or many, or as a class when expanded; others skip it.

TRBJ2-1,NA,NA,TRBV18,TGTGCCAGCTCACCAATCCCGGATGAGCAGTTCTTC,CASSPIPDEQFF
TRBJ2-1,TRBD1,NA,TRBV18,TGTGCCAGCTCACTACAAGGGGGCGCAGCGTCCTACAATGAGCAGTTCTTC,CASSLQGGAASYNEQFF
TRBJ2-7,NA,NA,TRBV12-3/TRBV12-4,TGTGCCAGCAGTTCCACTCTGAACGAGCAGTACTTC,CASSSTLNEQYF
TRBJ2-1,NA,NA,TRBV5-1,TGCGCCAGCAGCTTGGCGGGACTTCACAATGAGCAGTTCTTC,CASSLAGLHNEQFF
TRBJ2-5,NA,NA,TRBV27,TGTGCCAGCAGTACGTACCGCGGCTCTGCAGAGACCCAGTACTTC,CASSTYRGSAETQYF
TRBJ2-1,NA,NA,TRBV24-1,TGTGCCACCAGTGGCATTGGATTAAAGGGGTCCTACAATGAGCAGTTCTTC,CATSGIGLKGSYNEQFF
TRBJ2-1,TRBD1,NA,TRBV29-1,TGCAGCGCATCTCCGACAGGGGATGAGCAGTTCTTC,CSASPTGDEQFF
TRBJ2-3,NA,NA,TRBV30,TGTGCCTGGAGTCTCAGGCCAGATACGCAGTATTTT,CAWSLRPDTQYF
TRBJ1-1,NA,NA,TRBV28,TGTGCCAGCAGTCAACCCGACAGGTTGGACGGAGCTTTCTTT,CASSQPDRLDGAFF
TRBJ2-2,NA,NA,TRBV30,TGTGCCTGGACAGGCACCGGGGAGCTGTTTTTT,CAWTGTGELFF
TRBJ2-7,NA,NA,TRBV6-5,TGTGCCAGCAGTTCGCGGGGACCCTACGAGCAGTACTTC,CASSSRGPYEQYF
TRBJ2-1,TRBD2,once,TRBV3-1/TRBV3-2,TGTGCCAGCAGTACTAGCGGCAATGAGCAGTTCTTC,CASSTSGNEQFF
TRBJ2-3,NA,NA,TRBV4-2,TGTGCCAGCAGCCTAGAAATTAGCGGCGATACGCAGTATTTT,CASSLEISGDTQYF
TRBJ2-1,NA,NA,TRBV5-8,TGTGCCAGCAGCTTACAGGGCAAGCAGTTCTTC,CASSLQGKQFF
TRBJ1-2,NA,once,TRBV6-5,TGTGCCAGCAGTTACTCTCTCGGTTCGCGCTACACCTTC,CASSYSLGSRYTF
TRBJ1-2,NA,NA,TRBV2,TGTGCCAGCGCAGCGGGCTCCTATGGCTACACCTTC,CASAAGSYGYTF
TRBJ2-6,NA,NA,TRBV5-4,TGTGCCAGCAGCCAACTACGACAGAACTCTGGGGCCAACGTCCTGACTTTC,CASSQLRQNSGANVLTF
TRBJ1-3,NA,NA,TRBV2,TGTGCCAGCAGTGAGGGGGGAGCAGGCCTCTCTGGAAACACCATATATTTT,CASSEGGAGLSGNTIYF
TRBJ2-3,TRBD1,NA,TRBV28,TGTGCCAGCGCCTCTCCGGGACAGGGTTTTACAGATACGCAGTATTTT,CASASPGQGFTDTQYF
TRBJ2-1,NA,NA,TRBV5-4,TGTGCCAGCAGCTTCGACACCGACAATGAGCAGTTCTTC,CASSFDTDNEQFF
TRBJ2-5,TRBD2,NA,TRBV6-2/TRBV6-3,TGTGCCAGCAGTTACTTGGCGGGAGTCCAAGAGACCCAGTACTTC,CASSYLAGVQETQYF
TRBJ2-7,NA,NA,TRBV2,TGTGCCAGCAGTACAGACAGCCAAAGGGACTTC,CASSTDSQRDF
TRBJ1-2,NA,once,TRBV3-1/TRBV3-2,TGTGCCAGCAGCCGTACAACAGGAATGGATGGCTACACCTTC,CASSRTTGMDGYTF
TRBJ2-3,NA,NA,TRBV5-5,TGTGCCAGCAGCGCCACAGGGGGGGCTAGGGATACGCAGTATTTT,CASSATGGARDTQYF
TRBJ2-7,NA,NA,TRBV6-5,TGTGCCAGCAGTTACTCCCGGGGGAGCTACGAGCAGTACTTC,CASSYSRGSYEQYF
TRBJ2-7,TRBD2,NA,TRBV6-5,TGTGCCAGCAGGGATGGGACTATAAGCTCCTACGAGCAGTACTTC,CASRDGTISSYEQYF
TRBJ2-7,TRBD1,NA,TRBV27,TGTGCCAGCAGTCCACGGACAGGGAACGACTACGAGCAGTACTTC,CASSPRTGNDYEQYF
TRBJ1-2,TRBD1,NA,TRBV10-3,TGTGCCATCAGTTCACAGGGGGTGGGCTATGGCTACACCTTC,CAISSQGVGYGYTF
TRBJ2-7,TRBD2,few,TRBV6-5,TGTGCCAGCAGAGCCGGGACTAGCGGGGACGAGCAGTACTTC,CASRAGTSGDEQYF
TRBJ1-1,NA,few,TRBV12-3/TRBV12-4,TGTGCCAGCAGCCACGGCACTGAAGCTTTCTTT,CASSHGTEAFF
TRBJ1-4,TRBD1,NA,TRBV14,TGTGCCAGCAGCCAAGACGGCAGGGGGCTTGAAAAACTGTTTTTT,CASSQDGRGLEKLFF
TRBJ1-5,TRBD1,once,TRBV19,TGTGCCAGTAGTCTCCGCGGGACAGGGGTTGGTCAGCCCCAGCATTTT,CASSLRGTGVGQPQHF
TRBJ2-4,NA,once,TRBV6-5,TGTGCCAGCAGTTACGCGACAGAAGGGGCCAAAAACATTCAGTACTTC,CASSYATEGAKNIQYF
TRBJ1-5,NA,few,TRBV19,TGTGCCAGCTATCCTGGGGGGATCGGGCCCCAGCATTTT,CASYPGGIGPQHF
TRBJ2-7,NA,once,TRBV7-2,TGTGCCAGCAGTGGTGGGCTAGCGCACTCCTACGAGCAGTACTTC,CASSGGLAHSYEQYF
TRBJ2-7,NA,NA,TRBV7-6,TGTGCCAGCAGCTTAGCTCCTGACATTCCCTACGAGCAGTACTTC,CASSLAPDIPYEQYF
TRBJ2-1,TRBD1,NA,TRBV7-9,TGTGCCAGCAGCCCCGGGACAGGGTACGGTGAGCAGTTCTTC,CASSPGTGYGEQFF
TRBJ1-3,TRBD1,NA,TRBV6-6,TGTGCCAGCAGTTTGGACAGGGCCTCATCTGGAAACACCATATATTTT,CASSLDRASSGNTIYF
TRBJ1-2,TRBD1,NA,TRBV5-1,TGCGCCAGCAGCATGGGGAATACCGGGACAGGGTCGTGGGGCTACACCTTC,CASSMGNTGTGSWGYTF
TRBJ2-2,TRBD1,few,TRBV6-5,TGTGCCAGCAGATACGGGACAGGGGGCACCGGGGAGCTGTTTTTT,CASRYGTGGTGELFF
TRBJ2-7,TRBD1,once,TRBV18,TGTGCCAGCTCACCGTTCGGGACAGGGGGCCAAGTATACGAGCAGTACTTC,CASSPFGTGGQVYEQYF
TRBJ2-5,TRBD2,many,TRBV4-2,TGTGCCAGCAGCCAAGATGAAGCTAGCGGGAGTGAGACCCAGTACTTC,CASSQDEASGSETQYF
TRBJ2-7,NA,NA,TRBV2,TGTGCCAGCAGTCTTACGCGAGAGCAGTACTTC,CASSLTREQYF
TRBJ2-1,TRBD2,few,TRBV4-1,TGCGCCAGCAGCCAGCTCGATATGGGACTAGCGGGGGGAAATGAGCAGTTCTTC,CASSQLDMGLAGGNEQFF
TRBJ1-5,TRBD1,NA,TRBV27,TGTGCCAGCAGTTGGGGACAGGGACCCCTGAGCAATCAGCCCCAGCATTTT,CASSWGQGPLSNQPQHF
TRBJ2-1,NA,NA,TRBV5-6,TGTGCCAGCAGCTGGACTACTTACAATGAGCAGTTCTTC,CASSWTTYNEQFF
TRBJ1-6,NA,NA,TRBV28,TGTGCCAGTACAGGCTCTAATTCACCCCTCCACTTT,CASTGSNSPLHF
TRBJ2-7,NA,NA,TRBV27,TGTGCCAGCAGTTTAGGGCACTCTTACGAGCAGTACTTC,CASSLGHSYEQYF
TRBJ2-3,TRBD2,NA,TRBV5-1,TGCGCCAGCAGTTATAGCGGGGCCACAGATACGCAGTATTTT,CASSYSGATDTQYF
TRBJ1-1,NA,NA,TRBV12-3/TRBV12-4,TGTGCCAGCAGTATACAGGGAAACACTGAAGCTTTCTTT,CASSIQGNTEAFF
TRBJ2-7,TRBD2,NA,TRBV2,TGTGCCAGCAGTGGCCTAGCGGGCTCCTACGAGCAGTACTTC,CASSGLAGSYEQYF
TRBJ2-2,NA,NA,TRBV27,TGTGCCAGCAGTGCCGCGGAATCGTACACCGGGGAGCTGTTTTTT,CASSAAESYTGELFF